Each of the 18 T cell receptor beta chains below was sequenced from the same sample in a study of blood T cell repertoires in COVID-19. TCRdb's copy holds only in-frame clones and misses some; the assay was immunoSEQ multiplex PCR. In the table there are tens of thousands of clones, 85% to 90% of which are singletons. The material sequenced was peripheral blood. The source of these receptors is a human donor in a cohort sampled during active COVID-19.

This chain uses TRBV15 with TRBJ1-4; D not resolved. Germline lookup yields CDR1 LNHNV and CDR2 YYDKDF (reference sequence). Trimming removed 0 bases from V and 8 bases from J, with 19 bases in between. CDR3 length equals 17 residues. For the CDR3, the DNA is TGTGCCACCAGCAGAGATAGGACTCCACTAAGGCTCGAAAAACTGTTTTTT. It specifies CATSRDRTPLRLEKLFF.

V is TRBV20-1 and J is TRBJ1-5; 9 bases are a match to TRBD1. Germline CDR1 is DFQATT and CDR2 is SNEGSKA (reference sequence). The CDR3 runs to 13 residues. J lost 7 bases, V lost 3 bases, and 4 bases had no gene match. CDR3 sequence (DNA): TGCAGTGCTAGTACAGGGGGCAGCCAGCCCCAGCATTTT. Amino acid sequence: CSASTGGSQPQHF.

This chain joins TRBV7-2 and TRBJ1-2; 11 bases match TRBD1. The length of the CDR3 is 16 residues. J gave up 8 bases and V 5 bases, and 13 bases lay outside the gene matches. In germline, CDR1 is SGHTA, CDR2 FQGNSA. CDR3: CASSPTLGQGAGGYTF. In nucleotides, the CDR3 is TGTGCCAGCAGCCCGACCCTTGGACAGGGGGCGGGGGGCTACACCTTC.

The rearrangement links TRBV15 to TRBJ1-4, with 8 positions matching TRBD1. The V and J ends lost 5 bases and 8 bases, in that order; junction bases with no gene match: 10. The CDR3 loop spans 15 amino acids. Germline V gene lookup returns CDR1 LNHNV and CDR2 YYDKDF (reference sequence). DNA for the CDR3: TGTGCCACCAGCGGGGATGGACAGGGTCGAGAAAAACTGTTTTTT. It translates to CATSGDGQGREKLFF.

The V gene is TRBV28, the J gene TRBJ1-5, with unresolved D. With 6 bases removed from V and 5 bases from J, the gap between germline ends came to 20 bases. The germline CDR1 and CDR2 sequences are MDHEN and SYDVKM. The CDR3 loop spans 16 amino acids. The CDR3 DNA sequence: TGTGCCAGCAGCCTTATGCCTGAGGGTCCGCATCAGCCCCAGCATTTT. Its translation is CASSLMPEGPHQPQHF.

CDR3 DNA sequence: TGCGCCAGCAGTGAGTCGAGTAGGGAGAGTAATTCACCCCTCCACTTT. It translates to CASSESSRESNSPLHF. The rearrangement uses TRBV10-2 and TRBJ1-6, with D unclear. Trimming pared 0 bases from V and 6 bases from J, leaving 12 bases between. Germline assignment: CDR1 WSHSY and CDR2 SAAADI. CDR3 size: 16 residues.

This sequence joins TRBV19 and TRBJ2-1, with D perhaps matching TRBD2 (5 bases). This CDR3 comprises 12 residues. Germline V CDR1 and CDR2: LNHDA, SQIVND (reference sequence). Trimming left V 3 bases short and J 11 bases short, with 11 bases between. As DNA, the CDR3 is TGTGCCAGTAGTATTGGAGGCGGTAAGCAGTTCTTC. Its translation: CASSIGGGKQFF.

The gene calls are TRBV9 and TRBJ1-2; 8 bases match TRBD1. Germline trimming cut 5 bases from V and 0 bases from J; bases unmatched to any gene: 9. The CDR3 extends over 16 amino acids. Germline CDR1 SGDLS, CDR2 YYNGEE. The CDR3 nucleotides read TGTGCCAGCAGGTCGGACAGGGCGAGAGCTAACTATGGCTACACCTTC. Encoded protein: CASRSDRARANYGYTF.

This clone showed up just a few times. This chain joins TRBV6-5 and TRBJ2-7; D remains unclear. The V gene's germline CDR1 is MNHEY and CDR2 SVGAGI. This CDR3 comprises 15 residues. V was pared by 0 bases and J by 0 bases, with 9 bases between. CDR3 DNA: TGTGCCAGCAGTTACTCGAGTTTATTCTCCTACGAGCAGTACTTC. This encodes CASSYSSLFSYEQYF.

The V call is TRBV27, the J call TRBJ2-5; 8 nucleotides line up with TRBD2. The germline CDR1 and CDR2 sequences are MNHEY and SMNVEV (reference sequence). After removal of 2 bases from V and 5 bases from J, the junction contained 13 bases not matched to a gene. The CDR3 sequence is 17 residues long. CDR3 coding DNA: TGTGCCAGCAGTTTACAGCCTCGCGGGGGGTCCTGGGAGACCCAGTACTTC. Translated, it gives CASSLQPRGGSWETQYF.

The V call is TRBV28, the J call TRBJ2-5, with D perhaps matching TRBD1 (5 bases). Germline V gene lookup returns CDR1 MDHEN and CDR2 SYDVKM. This CDR3 region has 13 residues. The V gene lost 6 bases and the J gene lost 7 bases, with 15 bases spanning the gap. The CDR3 bases are TGTGCCAGCAGCTCAACAGGTTTAGGGACCCAGTACTTC. Its protein is CASSSTGLGTQYF.

V usage is TRBV5-4 and J usage is TRBJ1-5, with TRBD1 matching over 8 bases. Trimming at V came to 1 base and at J to 5 bases, leaving 8 bases not matched to a gene. This CDR3 is built from 16 residues. Germline V gene lookup returns CDR1 SGHNT and CDR2 YYREEE (reference sequence). Written as DNA, the CDR3 is TGTGCCAGCAGCTTGATCCGACAGGGGCTCGATCAGCCCCAGCATTTT. It encodes CASSLIRQGLDQPQHF. Filled out from reference TRBV5-4 and TRBJ1-5, the complete variable domain reads ETGVTQSPTHLIKTRGQQVTLRCSSQSGHNTVSWYQQALGQGPQFIFQYYREEENGRGNFPPRFSGLQFPNYSSELNVNALELDDSALYLCASSLIRQGLDQPQHFGDGTRLSIL.

The V call is TRBV29-1, the J call TRBJ2-7; 8 bases are shared with TRBD1. This CDR3 comprises 12 residues. V shed 6 bases, J shed 2 bases, and the junction held 3 bases outside the gene matches. CDR1 is SQVTM and CDR2 is ANQGSEA in the germline V gene. CDR3 bases: TGCAGCGTCCGGACAGGGCCCTACGAGCAGTACTTC. It is translated as CSVRTGPYEQYF.

The J gene is TRBJ1-1, the V gene TRBV15; tentatively, D is TRBD1 (5 bases). The CDR3 has 14 amino acids. The V and J ends lost 7 bases and 2 bases respectively, with 14 bases between them. Germline CDR1 LNHNV, CDR2 YYDKDF (reference sequence). The DNA for the CDR3 is TGTGCCACCACCCTCGGGGGAGCAAACACTGAAGCTTTCTTT. Amino acid sequence: CATTLGGANTEAFF.

V usage is TRBV28 and J usage is TRBJ2-5; D possibly corresponds to TRBD2 (6 bases). The CDR3 spans 16 residues. CDR1 is MDHEN, CDR2 SYDVKM, per germline. The V end was cut by 6 bases, the J end by 2 bases, with 19 bases between. CDR3 bases: TGTGCCAGCAGGTCCCTTCTGACGGGAGAGCAAGAGACCCAGTACTTC. It translates to CASRSLLTGEQETQYF.

The J gene is TRBJ2-2, the V gene TRBV7-8; D unclear. This CDR3 contains 14 residues. The germline V and J ends were trimmed by 2 bases and 1 base, with 5 bases remaining between them. Germline V gene lookup returns CDR1 SGHVS and CDR2 FQNEAQ. The CDR3 is CASSLTGNTGELFF. The DNA of the CDR3 is TGTGCCAGCAGCTTAACGGGGAACACCGGGGAGCTGTTTTTT.

The rearrangement joins TRBV5-1 to TRBJ1-1; 10 bases line up with TRBD1. Germline V gene lookup returns CDR1 SGHRS and CDR2 YFSETQ. With V trimmed by 4 bases and J by 5 bases, 8 bases remained unmatched. This CDR3 has 15 residues. Here the CDR3 DNA reads TGCGCCAGCAGCCCAAGGGGACAGGGGATAACTGAAGCTTTCTTT. Protein: CASSPRGQGITEAFF.

This clone occurred once. V usage is TRBV28 and J usage is TRBJ1-3; 8 bases agree with TRBD1. This CDR3 is built from 16 residues. Germline V gene sequence: CDR1 MDHEN, CDR2 SYDVKM. V trimming: 3 bases; J trimming: 3 bases; junction bases outside the gene matches: 7. The CDR3 coding sequence is TGTGCCAGCAGTTTTATCAGGGGGCGAGGTGGAAACACCATATATTTT. It codes for CASSFIRGRGGNTIYF. Variable domain in full (rest from reference TRBV28 and TRBJ1-3): DVKVTQSSRYLVKRTGEKVFLECVQDMDHENMFWYRQDPGLGLRLIYFSYDVKMKEKGDIPEGYSVSREKKERFSLILESASTNQTSMYLCASSFIRGRGGNTIYFGEGSWLTVV.